This is a list of T cell receptor beta chains from one sample in a study of molecular identifiers for immune sequencing clone quantification. TCRdb reprocessed the PCR reads with MiXCR, giving one entry per CDR3 protein. The profile shows 60,000 to 70,000 distinct CDR3 sequences, 15% to 20% of them singletons. The sequencing input was naive CD8+ T cells from blood, with Jurkat cell RNA spiked in. The receptors come from a human donor in good health. Some libraries in this study had Jurkat cell RNA spiked in. Both conserved end residues are part of each CDR3. A D gene is named only where the DNA matches it firmly.

cdr3_aa j_call d_call v_call
CASSSPAQGDGYTF TRBJ1-2 . TRBV12-3/TRBV12-4
CASSFRTGELFF TRBJ2-2 . TRBV27
CASSLAGWSNQPQHF TRBJ1-5 . TRBV12-3/TRBV12-4
CASSFSDFRGEAFF TRBJ1-1 . TRBV12-3/TRBV12-4
CASRGLAGLIGTDTQYF TRBJ2-3 TRBD2 TRBV28
CASSPTGVEDSPLHF TRBJ1-6 TRBD1 TRBV27
CASSQELPGLAGSMDNEQFF TRBJ2-1 TRBD2 TRBV4-1
CASSLGGRTYNEQFF TRBJ2-1 TRBD2 TRBV7-8
CSARPGLAGLAGELFF TRBJ2-2 TRBD2 TRBV20-1
CARLWGGSYNEQFF TRBJ2-1 . TRBV27
CSARKERGYEQYF TRBJ2-7 . TRBV20-1
CASSLGGMNTEAFF TRBJ1-1 . TRBV5-1
CSVDGTGGGNGQETQYF TRBJ2-5 TRBD1 TRBV29-1
CASSLGSGSYEQYF TRBJ2-7 TRBD2 TRBV28
CASSLTDILNTEAFF TRBJ1-1 . TRBV6-6
CASYKDRYSGANVLTF TRBJ2-6 TRBD1 TRBV2
CASKNPNQPQHF TRBJ1-5 . TRBV6-1
CAWSVTAGRMRPQHF TRBJ1-5 . TRBV30
CASSQTTGSTDTQYF TRBJ2-3 . TRBV7-6
CASSLWYTDTQYF TRBJ2-3 . TRBV28
CASSQEFVQGTAGYTF TRBJ1-2 . TRBV4-2
CASSLIAGRETQYF TRBJ2-5 TRBD2 TRBV5-6
CASSLGGWDLANSPLHF TRBJ1-6 . TRBV27
CASSSLAVEAPLYNEQFF TRBJ2-1 TRBD2 TRBV13
CASSPGLERGLRGERFF TRBJ2-1 . TRBV7-7
CASREGQGLQPQHF TRBJ1-5 TRBD1 TRBV12-3/TRBV12-4
CASRDRARNQPQHF TRBJ1-5 . TRBV28
CASSWDRSYEQYF TRBJ2-7 TRBD1 TRBV5-5
CSAVYPSVPYNERFF TRBJ2-1 . TRBV20-1
CASSLEGTGGVNTQYF TRBJ2-3 TRBD1 TRBV7-8
CASSRGSGTDVQETQYF TRBJ2-5 TRBD1 TRBV4-1
CASSNRWNSGRAVETQYF TRBJ2-5 TRBD2 TRBV7-2
CASLGATDNFPNCGYTF TRBJ1-2 . TRBV19
CSARGGGSGNTIYF TRBJ1-3 . TRBV20-1
CASSLGSPPGEQYF TRBJ2-7 . TRBV7-9
CASSKRQGDYTGELFF TRBJ2-2 TRBD1 TRBV19
CASSLRLGSYNEQFF TRBJ2-1 . TRBV7-8
CSAKVAPGLAANLPQETQYF TRBJ2-5 TRBD2 TRBV20-1
CASTQVNTGELFF TRBJ2-2 . TRBV6-1
CASRGAYGVQRPNTEAFF TRBJ1-1 . TRBV2
CASSLRVSNQPQHF TRBJ1-5 . TRBV28
CASSHAQGGNQPQHF TRBJ1-5 TRBD1 TRBV4-1
CAWSVQDIYNSPLHF TRBJ1-6 . TRBV30
CASSVRGKNTEAFF TRBJ1-1 . TRBV6-1
CASSPDWTEAFF TRBJ1-1 . TRBV19
CSARGLAGVYNEQFF TRBJ2-1 TRBD2 TRBV20-1
CSVAETSHNEQFF TRBJ2-1 TRBD2 TRBV29-1
CASSLFPGDVYGYTF TRBJ1-2 . TRBV5-1
CASSSNPPGQAYYEQYF TRBJ2-7 TRBD1 TRBV11-2
CASSQAPHQNTEAFF TRBJ1-1 . TRBV4-1
CASSPWGPDEQFF TRBJ2-1 . TRBV19
CASSLAGNEQYF TRBJ2-7 . TRBV28